The 18 T cell receptor beta chains below were found in one sample sequenced in a study of a mutant IDH1 vaccine in newly diagnosed glioma. Time point noted: week 11, during vaccination. It was 300 ug of mutant IDH1 20-mer peptide that made up each vaccine dose, given with topical imiquimod. The method was immunoSEQ multiplex PCR; TCRdb's version includes in-frame clones alone and lacks a portion of them. The sample has around 100,000 clones; under 90% are singletons. These receptors have no known antigen. This specimen was PBMCs, taken from a glioma patient whose treatment included an IDH1 peptide vaccine. Receptors originate from a woman between 50 and 59 years old with glioma.

The CDR3 DNA follows: TGCGCCAGCAGCTTGGAGAGTTTTTACGAGCAGTACTTC. Translating it yields CASSLESFYEQYF. The V call is TRBV5-1, the J call TRBJ2-7; no definite D call. This CDR3 is 13 amino acids long. Trimming took 0 bases from V and 4 from J, leaving 8 bases between them. Germline CDR1 SGHRS, CDR2 YFSETQ.

A few counts support this clone. The rearrangement links TRBV7-2 to TRBJ2-3; no definite D call. Trimming took 3 bases from V and 6 from J, leaving 7 bases between them. This CDR3 spans 12 amino acids. Germline V gene data show CDR1 as SGHTA and CDR2 as FQGNSA. CDR3: CASSFSGDTQYF. The CDR3 bases are TGTGCCAGCAGCTTCTCCGGGGATACGCAGTATTTT.

The chain couples TRBV19 to TRBJ1-1; possibly TRBD1 for D (5 bases). The germline CDR1 and CDR2 sequences are LNHDA and SQIVND (reference sequence). This CDR3 has 13 amino acids. V lost 1 base and J 11 bases, leaving 14 bases between the germline ends. CDR3 sequence: CASSIVPGEAAFF. CDR3 DNA sequence: TGTGCCAGTAGTATAGTACCGGGGGAGGCGGCTTTCTTT.

The gene calls are TRBV7-9 and TRBJ2-2, with D possibly matching TRBD1 (5 bases). The CDR3 runs 12 residues. V gave up 6 bases and J gave up 9 bases, with 11 bases separating them. Per the germline V gene, CDR1 is SEHNR and CDR2 is FQNEAQ (reference sequence). The CDR3 bases are TGTGCCAGCAGACAGGCAGACCGGGAGCTGTTTTTT. This encodes CASRQADRELFF.

The chain recombines TRBV10-3 with TRBJ2-5; the D is unclear. The CDR3 extends over 14 amino acids. The V end lost 3 bases, the J end lost 0 bases, and 8 bases lay between the germline ends. Per the germline V gene, CDR1 is ENHRY and CDR2 is SYGVKD. CDR3 in amino acids: CAISDITDQETQYF. The DNA for the CDR3 is TGTGCCATCAGTGATATTACAGACCAAGAGACCCAGTACTTC.

This chain uses TRBV28 with TRBJ1-6, with D perhaps TRBD1 (5 bases). Trimming pared 4 bases from V and 8 bases from J, leaving 12 bases between. The CDR3 sequence is 14 residues long. Germline CDR1 and CDR2: MDHEN and SYDVKM. The CDR3 DNA reads as TGTGCCAGCAGTTATGGGGGTCGCGATTCACCCCTCCACTTT. Encoded protein: CASSYGGRDSPLHF.

The CDR3 DNA reads as TGTGCCAGCAGCTTACCAGGGCAGCTCACCGGGGAGCTGTTTTTT. Translation: CASSLPGQLTGELFF. The V call is TRBV7-9, the J call TRBJ2-2; TRBD1 might be the D (5 bases). The CDR3 covers 15 residues. CDR1 SEHNR and CDR2 FQNEAQ come from the germline V gene (reference sequence). V was cut by 2 bases and J by 4 bases, with 11 bases left in between.

V usage is TRBV9 and J usage is TRBJ2-7; TRBD1 matches 9 bases. The V gene's germline CDR1 is SGDLS and CDR2 YYNGEE. The CDR3 length is 18 residues. The J segment lost 3 bases and the V segment lost 0 bases, leaving 13 bases of the junction unmatched. This chain's CDR3 is CASSVGEGFRDRDYEQYF. The CDR3 region has the DNA TGTGCCAGCAGCGTAGGGGAGGGATTTAGGGACAGGGACTACGAGCAGTACTTC.

The chain combines TRBV10-1 with TRBJ2-7; 8 nucleotides align to TRBD1. V was pared by 2 bases and J by 4 bases, with 7 bases of the junction left unmatched. The CDR3 runs 15 residues. Germline V gene lookup returns CDR1 WNHNN and CDR2 SYGVQD (reference sequence). CDR3 region: CASSEGTGGHYEQYF. The CDR3 nucleotides are TGCGCCAGCAGTGAGGGGACAGGCGGCCATTACGAGCAGTACTTC.

The rearrangement uses TRBV11-2 and TRBJ1-4; D remains unclear. The ends were cut back, 4 bases at V and 3 bases at J, with 12 bases in the middle. Germline values: CDR1 SGHAT, CDR2 FQNNGV. The CDR3 contains 15 residues. This CDR3 reads CASSSSRGSNEKLFF. CDR3 DNA: TGTGCCAGCAGCTCCTCCCGTGGTTCTAATGAAAAACTGTTTTTT.

V is TRBV2 and J is TRBJ2-7; D possibly corresponds to TRBD2 (6 bases). The CDR3 has 15 amino acids. Trimming removed 7 bases from V and 5 bases from J, with 21 bases in between. CDR1 and CDR2 (germline): SNHLY, FYNNEI. The CDR3 DNA reads as TGTGCCAGCAAGTACGGGACTCTGGAGTCCCACGAGCAGTACTTC. It codes for CASKYGTLESHEQYF.

The chain recombines TRBV28 with TRBJ2-7; D is perhaps TRBD1 (6 bases). CDR3 length: 13 amino acids. The germline V gene has CDR1 MDHEN and CDR2 SYDVKM. The V and J ends lost 6 bases and 2 bases respectively, with 11 bases between them. The CDR3, as DNA: TGTGCCAGCAGCCTCAGGGACACCTACGAGCAGTACTTC. This translates into CASSLRDTYEQYF.

The chain carries TRBV29-1 and TRBJ2-7; D is undetermined. This CDR3 region has 11 residues. Germline-derived CDR1 and CDR2 are SQVTM and ANQGSEA. V was trimmed by 7 bases and J by 2 bases, leaving 9 bases between them. CDR3 DNA sequence: TGCAGCGCTTCGAATCCCTACGAGCAGTACTTC. It translates to CSASNPYEQYF.

The chain has TRBV13 and TRBJ1-3, with D hard to call. V gave up 0 bases and J gave up 1 base, with 10 bases separating them. From germline, CDR1 is PRHDT and CDR2 FYEKMQ (reference sequence). This CDR3 region has 16 residues. The DNA for the CDR3 is TGTGCCAGCAGCTTAGGCCCTCCGCCGTCTGGAAACACCATATATTTT. This sequence encodes CASSLGPPPSGNTIYF. Looking up the rest from reference TRBV13 and TRBJ1-3 gives the full variable domain: AAGVIQSPRHLIKEKRETATLKCYPIPRHDTVYWYQQGPGQDPQFLISFYEKMQSDKGSIPDRFSAQQFSDYHSELNMSSLELGDSALYFCASSLGPPPSGNTIYFGEGSWLTVV.

The rearrangement joins TRBV5-1 to TRBJ2-4; TRBD2 aligns across 8 bases. Trimming took 0 bases from V and 5 from J; bases not matched to a gene: 16. Germline assignment: CDR1 SGHRS and CDR2 YFSETQ. The CDR3 has 19 amino acids. The CDR3 is CASSLEPPLAAGVQNIQYF. CDR3 bases: TGCGCCAGCAGCTTGGAACCCCCCCTGGCAGCGGGAGTCCAAAACATTCAGTACTTC.

Only one count was recorded for this clone. The chain uses TRBV30 and TRBJ2-3, with 10 bases identical to TRBD1. Looked up from germline, CDR1 is GTSNPN and CDR2 is SVGIG (reference sequence). The CDR3 sequence is 15 residues long. Trimming at V came to 5 bases and at J to 4 bases, leaving 9 bases not matched to a gene. CDR3 coding DNA: TGTGCCTGGGGTCGACAGGGGGCCGCGGCAGATACGCAGTATTTT. Protein product: CAWGRQGAAADTQYF.

The V gene is TRBV7-9, the J gene TRBJ2-1, with a tentative D call TRBD1 (5 bases). The CDR3 totals 14 residues. Germline-derived CDR1 and CDR2 are SEHNR and FQNEAQ (reference sequence). The germline V and J ends were trimmed by 0 bases and 5 bases, with 8 bases remaining between them. In DNA form, the CDR3 reads TGTGCCAGCAGCTTAGCTACAGGAGACAATGAGCAGTTCTTC. It translates to CASSLATGDNEQFF. Drawing the rest from reference TRBV7-9 and TRBJ2-1, the complete variable domain is DTGVSQNPRHKITKRGQNVTFRCDPISEHNRLYWYRQTLGQGPEFLTYFQNEAQLEKSRLLSDRFSAERPKGSFSTLEIQRTEQGDSAMYLCASSLATGDNEQFFGPGTRLTVL.

CDR3 bases: TGCGCCAGCAGCCAAGCGGGGGGACAGGGGGCCAGTGAAAAACTGTTTTTT. As protein: CASSQAGGQGASEKLFF. The rearrangement joins TRBV4-1 to TRBJ1-4; TRBD1 aligns across 12 bases. From germline, CDR1 is MGHRA and CDR2 YSYEKL. With 1 base clipped from V and 7 bases from J, the junction kept 7 bases outside the gene matches. This CDR3 is 17 amino acids long.